A selection of T cell receptor beta chains follows, all from one sample in a study of blood T cell repertoires in COVID-19. Libraries were prepared by immunoSEQ multiplex PCR; TCRdb keeps only in-frame clonotypes and omits some of them. The sample holds 250,000 to 300,000 clones, less than 90% seen once. Material for sequencing was peripheral blood. The receptor set was obtained from a man aged 60 to 75 who had recovered from COVID-19. The CDR3 runs from the conserved cysteine through the conserved F or W. Each record gives: D gene, V gene, J gene, clone size, CDR3 DNA, CDR3 protein. D genes are given only for firm matches. Size tells how often a clone was seen (once, few, many) or the class of an expanded clone, and some rows leave it out.

NA,TRBV29-1,TRBJ2-1,few,TGCAGCGTTGGGGGCGGATACAATGAGCAGTTCTTC,CSVGGGYNEQFF
NA,TRBV28,TRBJ1-4,few,TGTGCCAGCAGTTTGAGGACGGGGAAACTGTTTTTT,CASSLRTGKLFF
NA,TRBV27,TRBJ1-1,NA,TGTGCCAGCAGAGCAGGGTGGGCGAACACTGAAGCTTTCTTT,CASRAGWANTEAFF
TRBD1,TRBV19,TRBJ1-2,NA,TGTGCCAGTAGTCCCCGGACAGGGTTTGGCTACACCTTC,CASSPRTGFGYTF
TRBD2,TRBV13,TRBJ2-7,NA,TGTGCCAGCAGCTCGACTAGCGGAGCCTACGAGCAGTACTTC,CASSSTSGAYEQYF
NA,TRBV5-1,TRBJ2-3,NA,TGCGCCAGCAGCTTGCCGCGCGGGAGCACAGATACGCAGTATTTT,CASSLPRGSTDTQYF
NA,TRBV3-1/TRBV3-2,TRBJ1-6,NA,TGTGCCAGCAGCCAAGGGGAGAGCTTGAGTAATCCACCCCTCCACTTT,CASSQGESLSNPPLHF
TRBD1,TRBV6-5,TRBJ2-5,NA,TGTGCCAGCAGTTCGACAGGGCGGGAGTACTTC,CASSSTGREYF
NA,TRBV6-5,TRBJ1-2,once,TGTGCCAGCAGTCCAGGGACTACTAACTATGGCTACACCTTC,CASSPGTTNYGYTF
TRBD1,TRBV19,TRBJ2-2,NA,TGTGCCAGTAGTATCGACAGGGGTGGGTGGGAGCTGTTTTTT,CASSIDRGGWELFF
TRBD2,TRBV19,TRBJ2-3,once,TGTGCCAGTAGTACCGGACTAGCGGGAGGGGATACGCAGTATTTT,CASSTGLAGGDTQYF
TRBD2,TRBV19,TRBJ2-7,NA,TGTGCCAGTAGTCCTGGGACTAGCGGCTACGAGCAGTACTTC,CASSPGTSGYEQYF
NA,TRBV28,TRBJ1-5,NA,TGTGCCAGCAGCCAGGCTCCCCGCAATCAGCCCCAGCATTTT,CASSQAPRNQPQHF
TRBD1,TRBV6-5,TRBJ1-2,NA,TGTGCCAGCAGCCCGGACAGGGGGCGCGGCTATGGCTACACCTTC,CASSPDRGRGYGYTF
NA,TRBV2,TRBJ2-5,few,TGTGCCAGCCAGTTTCTCCTCGTCGAGACCCAGTACTTC,CASQFLLVETQYF
TRBD2,TRBV2,TRBJ2-3,once,TGTGCCAGCAGTTCTCCCGGGACTAGCGGGGGGGTGCAGTATTTT,CASSSPGTSGGVQYF
TRBD2,TRBV5-1,TRBJ2-7,NA,TGCGCCAGCAGCTTGGTACAAGGACTAGCGGCCTACGAGCAGTACTTC,CASSLVQGLAAYEQYF
NA,TRBV3-1/TRBV3-2,TRBJ1-5,NA,TGTGCCAGCAGCCAATCTCGAGTGGCTCTCGGGGGGCCCCAGCATTTT,CASSQSRVALGGPQHF
TRBD1,TRBV30,TRBJ2-2,NA,TGTGCCTGGAGTGTGGACAGGGGGGTGATCACCGGGGAGCTGTTTTTT,CAWSVDRGVITGELFF
NA,TRBV4-1,TRBJ1-6,NA,TGCGCCAGCAGCCCGAGGGATAATTCACCCCTCCACTTT,CASSPRDNSPLHF
NA,TRBV6-5,TRBJ2-7,NA,TGTGCCAGCACCACGGGTGGACAAAACTCCTACGAGCAGTACTTC,CASTTGGQNSYEQYF
TRBD2,TRBV19,TRBJ2-1,NA,TGTGCCAGTAGTACCCTAGCGGGAGTCTACAATGAGCAGTTCTTC,CASSTLAGVYNEQFF
TRBD2,TRBV7-8,TRBJ2-7,NA,TGTGCCAGCAGCTTAGGTAGCGGGGGTGTCTACGAGCAGTACTTC,CASSLGSGGVYEQYF
TRBD1,TRBV7-2,TRBJ1-2,NA,TGTGCCAGCAGCTTAGGTTCCGGGACAGGGAACTATGGCTACACCTTC,CASSLGSGTGNYGYTF
NA,TRBV25-1,TRBJ1-2,NA,TGTGCCAGCAGTGAGAGCCAACCGGGGGGCTATGGCTACACCTTC,CASSESQPGGYGYTF
NA,TRBV7-9,TRBJ1-1,NA,TGTGCCAGCAGCCAACAGGGAAACACTGAAGCTTTCTTT,CASSQQGNTEAFF
TRBD2,TRBV5-1,TRBJ2-1,many,TGCGCCAGCAGCTCCGGACTAGCGGGAGCCCTGGGGGAGCAGTTCTTC,CASSSGLAGALGEQFF
TRBD1,TRBV18,TRBJ2-1,NA,TGTGCCAGCTCACTACGGGACAGGGTAGACTACAATGAGCAGTTCTTC,CASSLRDRVDYNEQFF
TRBD2,TRBV7-9,TRBJ2-3,NA,TGTGCCAGCAGCCCAGTCGGGGAGGGGCCCACAGATACGCAGTATTTT,CASSPVGEGPTDTQYF
NA,TRBV19,TRBJ2-5,NA,TGTGCCAGTAGTTGGGTAGCGCAAGAGACCCAGTACTTC,CASSWVAQETQYF
NA,TRBV4-2,TRBJ1-5,NA,TGTGCCAGCAGCCAAGACCGGGGGGATCAGCCCCAGCATTTT,CASSQDRGDQPQHF
NA,TRBV19,TRBJ2-1,NA,TGTGCCAGTACAGGCAGCCGCTTGGCGCAGTTCTTC,CASTGSRLAQFF
TRBD1,TRBV25-1,TRBJ1-4,NA,TGTGCCAGCAGTGAATTCAGGGACAGGGGCAATGAAAAACTGTTTTTT,CASSEFRDRGNEKLFF
NA,TRBV6-5,TRBJ2-7,NA,TGTGCCAGCAGTTACTCGACTCCCGGGACAGAGCAGTACTTC,CASSYSTPGTEQYF
TRBD1,TRBV7-8,TRBJ1-3,NA,TGTGCCAGCAGCCCCAGGACAGGGGGCCTCTCTGGAAACACCATATATTTT,CASSPRTGGLSGNTIYF
NA,TRBV7-6,TRBJ1-1,NA,TGTGCCAGCAGCATCGACACGAACACTGAAGCTTTCTTT,CASSIDTNTEAFF
NA,TRBV7-7,TRBJ1-1,NA,TGTGCTAGCAGCTTGGAGGACCTAGGGAGATGGTACGCTGAAGCTTTCTTT,CASSLEDLGRWYAEAFF
TRBD1,TRBV6-5,TRBJ1-5,NA,TGTGCCAGCAGTCGTCCGGGACAGGGGCCTCAGCCCCAGCATTTT,CASSRPGQGPQPQHF
NA,TRBV5-4,TRBJ1-3,NA,TGTGCCAGCAGCTTGGGACAAATCTCTGGAAACACCATATATTTT,CASSLGQISGNTIYF
NA,TRBV11-3,TRBJ1-1,few,TGTGCCAGCAGTTTGACAGTGAACACTGAAGCTTTCTTT,CASSLTVNTEAFF
NA,TRBV11-2,TRBJ2-3,NA,TGTGCCAGCAGCTTAATCGGCGGCAGCACAGATACGCAGTATTTT,CASSLIGGSTDTQYF
NA,TRBV5-1,TRBJ2-3,once,TGCGCCAGCAGCTTGGCTGGAGGAAACTGGGATACGCAGTATTTT,CASSLAGGNWDTQYF
NA,TRBV2,TRBJ2-3,once,TGTGCCAGCAGTGAAGAGGGGGAGGGGTCAGATACGCAGTATTTT,CASSEEGEGSDTQYF
NA,TRBV6-5,TRBJ2-3,NA,TGTGCCAGCAGTATCGGACTGAGGGGCACAGATACGCAGTATTTT,CASSIGLRGTDTQYF
NA,TRBV6-6,TRBJ2-5,NA,TGTGCCAGCAGTTACTCGAGTACGGAAGAGACCCAGTACTTC,CASSYSSTEETQYF
NA,TRBV2,TRBJ1-3,NA,TGTGCCACGGGGGGCCCTGGAAACACCATATATTTT,CATGGPGNTIYF